This T cell receptor beta chain derives from a study of regulatory T cells in long-lasting Graves disease (dated by TCRdb to the early 2020s). General notes on the study: To count as having persistent Graves' disease, a patient had to have received antithyroid drug treatment for over 5 years with TSH receptor autoantibodies remaining persistently positive. This study used TCR sequencing and RNA sequencing of peripheral blood to compare persistent Graves' disease patients against newly diagnosed Graves' disease patients. The study was registered as a clinical trial and conducted in China. A total of some 33 samples were covered by TCR sequencing, comprising roughly 13 persistent and roughly 20 newly diagnosed Graves' disease patients. On average, persistent Graves' disease patients in the clinical cohort had been on antithyroid drugs for approximately ten years. The study at large found these results: The small sample size was acknowledged by the authors as a limitation that may reduce accuracy. More public clonotypes were shared among persistent patients (about 2,800) than among newly diagnosed patients (more than 900). Only the TCR beta chain was sequenced and analyzed. Compared with newly diagnosed patients, patients with persistent Graves' disease had lower TCR Shannon entropy and fewer highly expanded clones, which suggests clonal expansion. The study examined only peripheral blood because the primary lesion, thyroid tissue, could not be accessed. TRBV28, TRBJ1-2 and TRBJ2-5 were preferentially used in persistent disease, while TRBV20-1 and TRBJ2-1 were favored in newly diagnosed disease.

The library was generated by multiplex PCR. This sample was sequenced with an Illumina HiSeq 4000. iRepertoire HTBI primers and Arm-PCR amplification of CDR3 regions were used to construct TCR beta libraries. Gel purification was performed on PCR products prior to sequencing. As for how the authors treated the data: Gene usage analysis of CDR3 amino acid clonotypes relied on the roughly 58 TRBV and 14 TRBJ segments identified across samples. COPE and FqMerger were used to merge filtered high-quality paired reads into contigs. BLAST was used to align contigs to the IMGT TRBV, TRBD and TRBJ reference genes, and CDR3 was defined following IMGT. Any clonotype with a frequency above 0.1% was counted as a highly expanded clone. Shannon entropy served as the measure of repertoire diversity, while the Gini coefficient captured V-J evenness. Clonotypes shared by more than one individual were considered public. TCRdb handled the public reads itself, with Q25 trimming in fastp and clone calling in MiXCR, and kept productive beta chains. Rows with one shared CDR3 protein collapse into an entry with the most common genes and DNA. The V and J calls, along with clone size, are taken from TCRdb and not from the paper's own processing. In this sample the table shows fewer than 450,000 distinct CDR3 sequences, 20% to 25% of which occur a single time. Approximately 26% of the sample is taken by the ten largest.

Regarding this clonotype: What this receptor recognizes is not known. This may be a read error, as it is one base from a much larger clone. Because the CDR3 is missing its conserved closing phenylalanine or tryptophan, this is likely a read error.

The sample's time point label, decoded: persistent/refractory GD, antithyroid drugs over 5 years with positive TRAb. For both TCR sequencing and RNA sequencing, RNA was extracted from PBMCs using TRIzol. Graves' disease was diagnosed according to American Thyroid Association guidelines. Patients for the study were recruited at an endocrinology department in Xi'an, China. Each patient gave approximately 10 milliliters of peripheral blood, collected in an EDTA anticoagulant tube. Ficoll Paque Plus density gradient separation was used to isolate PBMCs, and no further T cell sorting was done. RNA quality was checked with an Agilent 2100 Bioanalyzer and agarose gel, and concentration with a NanoDrop 2000. Termini included, the CDR3 measures 10 amino acids. The CDR3 DNA has 30 bases and is translated from base 1. CDR1 DFQATT and CDR2 SNEGSKA were looked up in the germline V gene (reference sequence). The V end loses 6 bases and the J end loses 6 bases, and a stretch of 8 bases separates them.

This receptor was obtained from a female donor with Graves disease. Sample: peripheral blood mononuclear cells (PBMCs), taken when the disease was refractory, from a patient treated with antithyroid drugs. The rearrangement joined TRBV20-1 to TRBJ1-1; TRBD1 could be the D gene, as 5 bases match. The DNA sequence follows: TGCAGTGCAGGGGACGCTGAAGCTTTCCTT. This encodes CSAGDAEAFL.